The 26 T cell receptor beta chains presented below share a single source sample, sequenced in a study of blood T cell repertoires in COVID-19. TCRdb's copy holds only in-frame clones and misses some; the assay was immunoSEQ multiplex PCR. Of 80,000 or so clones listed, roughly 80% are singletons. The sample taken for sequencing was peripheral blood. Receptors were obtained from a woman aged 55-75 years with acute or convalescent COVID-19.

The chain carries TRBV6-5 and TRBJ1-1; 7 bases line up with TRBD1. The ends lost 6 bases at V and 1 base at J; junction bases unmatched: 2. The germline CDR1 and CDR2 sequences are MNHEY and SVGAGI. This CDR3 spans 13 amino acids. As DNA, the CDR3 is TGTGCCAGCAGACACAGGGGGAACACTGAAGCTTTCTTT. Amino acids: CASRHRGNTEAFF.

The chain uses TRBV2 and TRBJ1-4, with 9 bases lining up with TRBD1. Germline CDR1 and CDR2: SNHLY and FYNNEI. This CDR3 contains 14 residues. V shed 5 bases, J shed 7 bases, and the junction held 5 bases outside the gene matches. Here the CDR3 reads CASSPDRGREKLFF. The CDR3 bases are TGTGCCAGCAGTCCGGACAGGGGCCGTGAAAAACTGTTTTTT.

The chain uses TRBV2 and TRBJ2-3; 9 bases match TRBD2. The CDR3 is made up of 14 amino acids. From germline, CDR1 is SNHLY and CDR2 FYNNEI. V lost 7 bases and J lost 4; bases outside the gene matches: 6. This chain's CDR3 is CASIRRGGPDTQYF. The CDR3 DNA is TGTGCCAGCATACGGCGGGGGGGCCCAGATACGCAGTATTTT. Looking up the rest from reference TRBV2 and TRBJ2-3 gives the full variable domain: EPEVTQTPSHQVTQMGQEVILRCVPISNHLYFYWYRQILGQKVEFLVSFYNNEISEKSEIFDDQFSVERPDGSNFTLKIRSTKLEDSAMYFCASIRRGGPDTQYFGPGTRLTVL.

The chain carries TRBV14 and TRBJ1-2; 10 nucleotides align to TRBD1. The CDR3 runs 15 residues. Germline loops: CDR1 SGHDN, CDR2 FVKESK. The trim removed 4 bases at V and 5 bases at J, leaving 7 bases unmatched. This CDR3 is CASSPRQGARYGYTF. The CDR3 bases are TGTGCCAGCAGCCCGAGACAGGGGGCGAGGTATGGCTACACCTTC. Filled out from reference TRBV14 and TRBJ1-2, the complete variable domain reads EAGVTQFPSHSVIEKGQTVTLRCDPISGHDNLYWYRRVMGKEIKFLLHFVKESKQDESGMPNNRFLAERTGGTYSTLKVQPAELEDSGVYFCASSPRQGARYGYTFGSGTRLTVV.

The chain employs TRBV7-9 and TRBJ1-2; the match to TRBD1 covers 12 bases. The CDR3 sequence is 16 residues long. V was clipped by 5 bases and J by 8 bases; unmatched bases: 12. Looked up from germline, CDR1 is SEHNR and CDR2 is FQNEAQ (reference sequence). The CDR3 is CASSASGTGGKTGYTF. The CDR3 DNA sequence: TGTGCCAGCAGCGCCTCCGGGACAGGGGGCAAAACGGGCTACACCTTC.

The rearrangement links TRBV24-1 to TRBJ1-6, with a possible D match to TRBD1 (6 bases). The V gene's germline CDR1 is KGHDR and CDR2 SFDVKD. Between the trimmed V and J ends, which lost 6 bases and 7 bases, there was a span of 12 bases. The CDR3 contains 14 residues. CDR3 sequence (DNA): TGTGCCACCAGTTCCAGGACAGCAAATTCACCCCTCCACTTT. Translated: CATSSRTANSPLHF.

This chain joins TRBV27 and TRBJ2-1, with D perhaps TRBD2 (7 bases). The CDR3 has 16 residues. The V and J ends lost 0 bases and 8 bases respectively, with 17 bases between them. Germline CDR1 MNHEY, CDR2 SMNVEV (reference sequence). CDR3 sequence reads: CASSLSDPTGGYEQFF. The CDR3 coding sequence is TGTGCCAGCAGTTTATCCGACCCTACGGGGGGCTATGAGCAGTTCTTC.

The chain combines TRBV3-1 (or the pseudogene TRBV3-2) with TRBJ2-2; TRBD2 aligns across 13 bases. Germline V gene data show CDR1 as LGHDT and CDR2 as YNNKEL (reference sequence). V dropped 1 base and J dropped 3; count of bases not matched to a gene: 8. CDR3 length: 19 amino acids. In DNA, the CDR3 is TGTGCCAGCAGCCAAGGCGTAGGGACTAGCGGGACCGACACCGGGGAGCTGTTTTTT. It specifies CASSQGVGTSGTDTGELFF.

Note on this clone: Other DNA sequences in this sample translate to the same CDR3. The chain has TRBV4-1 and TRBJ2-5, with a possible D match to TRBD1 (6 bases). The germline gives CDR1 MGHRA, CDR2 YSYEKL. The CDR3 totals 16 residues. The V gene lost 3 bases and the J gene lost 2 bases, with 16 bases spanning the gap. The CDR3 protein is CASSQTPGHLQETQYF. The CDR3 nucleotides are TGCGCCAGCAGCCAGACTCCGGGACATCTACAAGAGACCCAGTACTTC.

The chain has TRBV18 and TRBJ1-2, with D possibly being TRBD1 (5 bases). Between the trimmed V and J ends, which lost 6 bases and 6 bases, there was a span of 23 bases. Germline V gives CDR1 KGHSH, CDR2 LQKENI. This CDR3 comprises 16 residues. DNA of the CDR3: TGTGCCAGCTCCTACATCCCCGGGACTCCTGGGGATGGCTACACCTTC. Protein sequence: CASSYIPGTPGDGYTF. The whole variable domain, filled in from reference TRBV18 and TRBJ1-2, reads NAGVMQNPRHLVRRRGQEARLRCSPMKGHSHVYWYRQLPEEGLKFMVYLQKENIIDESGMPKERFSAEFPKEGPSILRIQQVVRGDSAAYFCASSYIPGTPGDGYTFGSGTRLTVV.

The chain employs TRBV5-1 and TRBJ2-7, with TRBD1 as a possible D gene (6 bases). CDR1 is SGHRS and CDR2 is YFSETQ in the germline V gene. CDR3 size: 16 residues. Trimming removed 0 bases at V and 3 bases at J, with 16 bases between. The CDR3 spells CASSLEGGLGYYEQYF. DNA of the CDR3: TGCGCCAGCAGCTTGGAAGGGGGTCTGGGCTACTACGAGCAGTACTTC.

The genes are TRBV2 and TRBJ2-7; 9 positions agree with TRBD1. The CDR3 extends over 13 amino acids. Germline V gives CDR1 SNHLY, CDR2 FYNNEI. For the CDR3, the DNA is TGTGCCAGCAGTGAAGGTCTACAGGGGGCGCCTCAGGTC. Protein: CASSEGLQGAPQV.

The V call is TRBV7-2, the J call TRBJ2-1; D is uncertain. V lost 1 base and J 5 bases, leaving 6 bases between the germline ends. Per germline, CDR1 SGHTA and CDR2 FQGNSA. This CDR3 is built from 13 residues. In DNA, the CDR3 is TGTGCCAGCAGCTTAGGGTCGGACAATGAGCAGTTCTTC. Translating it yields CASSLGSDNEQFF.

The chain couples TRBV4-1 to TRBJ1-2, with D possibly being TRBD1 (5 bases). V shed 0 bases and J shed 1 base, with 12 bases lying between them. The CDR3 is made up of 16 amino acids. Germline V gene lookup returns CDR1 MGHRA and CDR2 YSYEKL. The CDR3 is CASSQDAGVDNYGYTF. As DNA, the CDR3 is TGCGCCAGCAGCCAAGATGCGGGGGTGGATAACTATGGCTACACCTTC.

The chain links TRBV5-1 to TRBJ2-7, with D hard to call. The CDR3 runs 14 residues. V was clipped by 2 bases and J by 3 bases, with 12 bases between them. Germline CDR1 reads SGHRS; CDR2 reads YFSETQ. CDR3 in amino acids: CASSFDPNGYEQYF. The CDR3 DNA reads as TGCGCCAGCAGCTTCGATCCTAATGGCTACGAGCAGTACTTC. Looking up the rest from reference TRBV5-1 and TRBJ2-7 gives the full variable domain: KAGVTQTPRYLIKTRGQQVTLSCSPISGHRSVSWYQQTPGQGLQFLFEYFSETQRNKGNFPGRFSGRQFSNSRSEMNVSTLELGDSALYLCASSFDPNGYEQYFGPGTRLTVT.

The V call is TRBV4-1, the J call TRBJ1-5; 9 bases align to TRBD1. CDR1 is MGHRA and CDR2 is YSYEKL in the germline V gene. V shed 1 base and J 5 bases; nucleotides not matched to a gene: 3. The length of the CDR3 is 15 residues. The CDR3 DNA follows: TGCGCCAGCAGCCAAGGGGACAGGGAGGATCAGCCCCAGCATTTT. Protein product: CASSQGDREDQPQHF.

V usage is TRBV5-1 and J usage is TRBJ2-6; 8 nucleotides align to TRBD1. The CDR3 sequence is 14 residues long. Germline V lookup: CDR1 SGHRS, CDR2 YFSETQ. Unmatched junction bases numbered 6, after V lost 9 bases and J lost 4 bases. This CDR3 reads CATSGGAGANVLTF. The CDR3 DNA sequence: TGCGCCACCTCAGGGGGCGCCGGGGCCAACGTCCTGACTTTC.

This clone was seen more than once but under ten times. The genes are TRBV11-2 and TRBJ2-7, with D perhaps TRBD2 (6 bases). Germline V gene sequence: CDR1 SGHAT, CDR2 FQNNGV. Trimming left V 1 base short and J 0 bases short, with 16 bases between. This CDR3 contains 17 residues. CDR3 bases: TGTGCCAGCAGCTTAGGGGCCGGGACTCAAAGCTCCTACGAGCAGTACTTC. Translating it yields CASSLGAGTQSSYEQYF. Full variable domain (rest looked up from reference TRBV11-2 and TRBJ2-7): EAGVAQSPRYKIIEKRQSVAFWCNPISGHATLYWYQQILGQGPKLLIQFQNNGVVDDSQLPKDRFSAERLKGVDSTLKIQPAKLEDSAVYLCASSLGAGTQSSYEQYFGPGTRLTVT.

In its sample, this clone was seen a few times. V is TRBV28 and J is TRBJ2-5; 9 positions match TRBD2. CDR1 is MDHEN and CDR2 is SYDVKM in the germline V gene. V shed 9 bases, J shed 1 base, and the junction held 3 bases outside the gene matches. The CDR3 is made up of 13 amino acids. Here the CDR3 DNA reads TGTGCCAGTGGACTAGCGCTCCAAGAGACCCAGTACTTC. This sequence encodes CASGLALQETQYF.

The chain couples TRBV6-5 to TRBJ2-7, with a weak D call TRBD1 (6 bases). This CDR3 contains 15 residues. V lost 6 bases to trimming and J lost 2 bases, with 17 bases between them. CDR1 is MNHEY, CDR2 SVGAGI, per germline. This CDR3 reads CASRRTGLGTYEQYV. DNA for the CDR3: TGTGCCAGCAGGCGAACAGGGTTGGGGACCTACGAGCAGTACGTC.

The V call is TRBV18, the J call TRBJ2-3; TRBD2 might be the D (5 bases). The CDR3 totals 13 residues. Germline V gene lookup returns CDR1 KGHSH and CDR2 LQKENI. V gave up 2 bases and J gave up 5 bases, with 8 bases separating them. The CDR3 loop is CASSPEEGDTQYF. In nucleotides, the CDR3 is TGTGCCAGCTCACCAGAAGAGGGAGATACGCAGTATTTT.

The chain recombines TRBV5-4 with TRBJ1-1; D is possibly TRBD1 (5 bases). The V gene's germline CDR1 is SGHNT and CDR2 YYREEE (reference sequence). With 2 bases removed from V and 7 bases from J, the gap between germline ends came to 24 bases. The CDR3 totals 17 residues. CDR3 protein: CASSLPTSPGGGGEAFF. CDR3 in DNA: TGTGCCAGCAGCTTACCTACCTCGCCAGGCGGCGGGGGTGAAGCTTTCTTT.

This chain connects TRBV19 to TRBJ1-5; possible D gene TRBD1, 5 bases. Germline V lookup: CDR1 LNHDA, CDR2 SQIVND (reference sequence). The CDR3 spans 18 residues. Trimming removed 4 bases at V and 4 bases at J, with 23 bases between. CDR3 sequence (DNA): TGTGCCAGTAGTAGGGGCGAAAACCGGGACTTTTTTAATCAGCCCCAGCATTTT. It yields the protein CASSRGENRDFFNQPQHF. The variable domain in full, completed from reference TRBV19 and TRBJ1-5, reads DGGITQSPKYLFRKEGQNVTLSCEQNLNHDAMYWYRQDPGQGLRLIYYSQIVNDFQKGDIAEGYSVSREKKESFPLTVTSAQKNPTAFYLCASSRGENRDFFNQPQHFGDGTRLSIL.

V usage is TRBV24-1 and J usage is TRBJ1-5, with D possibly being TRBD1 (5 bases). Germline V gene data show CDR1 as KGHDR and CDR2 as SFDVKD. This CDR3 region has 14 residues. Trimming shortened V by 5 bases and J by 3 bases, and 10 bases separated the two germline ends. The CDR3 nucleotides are TGTGCCACCAGTGGCGTGACAGACAATCAGCCCCAGCATTTT. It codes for CATSGVTDNQPQHF.

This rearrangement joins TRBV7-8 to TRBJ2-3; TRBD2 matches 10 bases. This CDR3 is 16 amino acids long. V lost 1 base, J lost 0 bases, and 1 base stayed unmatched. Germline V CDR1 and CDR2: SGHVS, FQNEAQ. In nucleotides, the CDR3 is TGTGCCAGCAGCTTAGTAGCGGGGGGTAGCACAGATACGCAGTATTTT. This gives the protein CASSLVAGGSTDTQYF.

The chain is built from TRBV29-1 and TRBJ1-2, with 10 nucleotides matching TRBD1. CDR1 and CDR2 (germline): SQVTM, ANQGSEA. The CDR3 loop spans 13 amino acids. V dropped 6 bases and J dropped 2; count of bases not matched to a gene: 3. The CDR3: CSVGQGGNYGYTF. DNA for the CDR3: TGCAGCGTCGGACAGGGGGGGAACTATGGCTACACCTTC.